Detailed here is one TCR beta chain. Its antigen is not identified. The entry originates in a study of identical twins. Study-wide points: Abundant beta clonotypes from cord blood had fewer insertions, unlike memory repertoires, which showed none. Out-of-frame alpha sequences common to twins exhibited an excess of low generation probability. Part of the zero-insertion signal could reflect confounding by invariant MAIT and iNKT cells.

Trimming took 6 bases from V and 4 from J, leaving 16 bases between them. From germline, CDR1 is SNHLY and CDR2 FYNNEI. The CDR3 covers 15 residues. With template switching, a universal primer site was added, and the cDNA carried unique molecular identifiers. TCRdb independently ran MiXCR on the 5' RACE reads; one entry per CDR3 protein. This table has 1.5 million to 2 million distinct CDR3 sequences, around 29% appearing once. The V gene is TRBV2, the J gene TRBJ1-5; the D gene is possibly TRBD1 (5 bases). This receptor was obtained from a newborn girl in good health. The sample was cord blood. As DNA, the CDR3 is TGTGCCAGCAGCGGCGACGGGGCCCTTAATCAGCCCCAGCATTTT. It yields the protein CASSGDGALNQPQHF.